The 26 T cell receptor beta chains reported below all come from one sample, sequenced in a study of blood T cell repertoires in COVID-19. The data were produced by immunoSEQ multiplex PCR, yet TCRdb's version contains in-frame clones alone and is incomplete. The data contain about 190,000 clones, roughly 88% of them seen just once; the ten biggest clones take up about 4.1%. Source material: peripheral blood. Receptors originate from a woman aged 25 to 39 with acute or convalescent COVID-19.

V is TRBV12-3 or TRBV12-4 and J is TRBJ2-5; a weak D match, TRBD1 (5 bases). Between the trimmed V and J ends, which lost 8 bases and 0 bases, there was a span of 10 bases. This CDR3 spans 13 amino acids. The CDR3 DNA sequence: TGTGCCAGCCAAGACAGCAACCAAGAGACCCAGTACTTC. This codes for CASQDSNQETQYF.

The rearrangement links TRBV2 to TRBJ2-1, with TRBD1 matching over 9 bases. The CDR3 has 13 amino acids. Germline V gene lookup returns CDR1 SNHLY and CDR2 FYNNEI. V gave up 5 bases and J gave up 9 bases; unmatched junction bases: 5. DNA for the CDR3: TGTGCCAGCAGTCCCGGACAGGGGACTGAGCAGTTCTTC. Protein sequence: CASSPGQGTEQFF.

The rearrangement uses TRBV28 and TRBJ1-5; 8 bases fit TRBD1. With 5 bases clipped from V and 7 bases from J, the junction kept 10 bases outside the gene matches. From germline, CDR1 is MDHEN and CDR2 SYDVKM. The CDR3 extends over 15 amino acids. Here the CDR3 reads CASSGTGTGRQPQHF. Here the CDR3 DNA reads TGTGCCAGCAGTGGGACGGGGACAGGTAGACAGCCCCAGCATTTT.

V gene TRBV5-4 combines with J gene TRBJ2-7; 8 bases are a match to TRBD2. With V trimmed by 4 bases and J by 7 bases, 13 bases remained unmatched. CDR1 and CDR2 (germline): SGHNT, YYREEE (reference sequence). CDR3 length: 15 amino acids. CDR3 loop: CASSNGLALEREQYF. The CDR3 coding sequence is TGTGCCAGCAGCAACGGACTAGCCCTAGAACGGGAGCAGTACTTC.

The chain recombines TRBV7-2 with TRBJ1-1; no clear D gene. V lost 5 bases to trimming and J lost 3 bases, with 10 bases between them. In germline, CDR1 is SGHTA, CDR2 FQGNSA. The CDR3 is 13 residues long. Here the CDR3 reads CASSPHADTEAFF. The CDR3, as DNA: TGTGCCAGCAGCCCCCACGCGGACACTGAAGCTTTCTTT.

This chain connects TRBV7-6 to TRBJ2-1, with D perhaps matching TRBD2 (6 bases). The CDR3 sequence is 13 residues long. Trimming removed 1 base at V and 10 bases at J, with 11 bases between. Germline V CDR1 and CDR2: SGHVS, FNYEAQ. CDR3 coding DNA: TGTGCCAGCAGCTTAGATCGGGAGTCGGAGCAGTTCTTC. It specifies CASSLDRESEQFF. The full variable domain, in which reference TRBV7-6 and TRBJ2-1 provide the parts outside the CDR3, is GAGVSQSPRYKVTKRGQDVALRCDPISGHVSLYWYRQALGQGPEFLTYFNYEAQQDKSGLPNDRFSAERPEGSISTLTIQRTEQRDSAMYRCASSLDRESEQFFGPGTRLTVL.

The chain employs TRBV3-1 (or the pseudogene TRBV3-2) and TRBJ2-7, with 11 bases matching TRBD2. After removal of 0 bases from V and 11 bases from J, the junction contained 3 bases not matched to a gene. The CDR3 consists of 13 residues. Germline loops: CDR1 LGHDT, CDR2 YNNKEL (reference sequence). The CDR3: CASSQDLTSGEYF. Here the CDR3 DNA reads TGTGCCAGCAGCCAAGACCTGACTAGCGGGGAGTACTTC.

This clone occurred once. The chain carries TRBV12-3 or TRBV12-4 and TRBJ2-1; no clear D. This CDR3 spans 13 amino acids. The V end was cut by 3 bases, the J end by 5 bases, with 8 bases between. The CDR3 sequence: CASSFNYNNEQFF. The CDR3 DNA follows: TGTGCCAGCAGTTTTAACTATAACAATGAGCAGTTCTTC.

The chain carries TRBV19 and TRBJ2-1; 9 bases are a match to TRBD1. Trimming at V came to 5 bases and at J to 8 bases, leaving 13 bases not matched to a gene. This CDR3 spans 16 amino acids. Germline V gene sequence: CDR1 LNHDA, CDR2 SQIVND (reference sequence). The CDR3 coding sequence is TGTGCCAGTAGTCACCGTCCGGGACAGGGTGAGGATGAGCAGTTCTTC. Translating it yields CASSHRPGQGEDEQFF.

The chain is built from TRBV4-2 and TRBJ2-3, with D unresolved. This CDR3 is 13 amino acids long. Trimming took off 4 bases at V and 4 bases at J, with 9 bases between the two ends. The germline CDR1 and CDR2 sequences are LGHNA and YNFKEQ. CDR3 sequence reads: CASSLNFPDTQYF. Written as DNA, the CDR3 is TGTGCCAGCAGCCTAAACTTTCCAGATACGCAGTATTTT.

This chain joins TRBV7-2 and TRBJ2-1; a possible D gene is TRBD2 (6 bases). In germline, CDR1 is SGHTA, CDR2 FQGNSA. CDR3 size: 12 residues. Trimming shortened V by 6 bases and J by 6 bases, and 9 bases separated the two germline ends. The CDR3 DNA reads TGTGCCAGCAGGGGAGGTGCCAATGAGCAGTTCTTC. Amino acid sequence: CASRGGANEQFF.

Only a few counts were recorded for this clone. The chain employs TRBV28 and TRBJ1-3; D gene ambiguous. The germline V and J ends were trimmed by 3 bases and 3 bases, with 3 bases remaining between them. CDR3 size: 12 residues. Germline V gives CDR1 MDHEN, CDR2 SYDVKM. The CDR3 bases are TGTGCCAGCAGTTTCGGTGGAAACACCATATATTTT. Translated, it gives CASSFGGNTIYF. The full variable domain, in which reference TRBV28 and TRBJ1-3 provide the parts outside the CDR3, is DVKVTQSSRYLVKRTGEKVFLECVQDMDHENMFWYRQDPGLGLRLIYFSYDVKMKEKGDIPEGYSVSREKKERFSLILESASTNQTSMYLCASSFGGNTIYFGEGSWLTVV.

This rearrangement joins TRBV11-1 to TRBJ1-6, with no clear D. V was shortened by 1 base and J by 8 bases, with 9 bases between the two germline ends. Germline-derived CDR1 and CDR2 are SGHAT and FQDESV (reference sequence). The CDR3 extends over 14 amino acids. CDR3 amino acids: CASSLDDFYSPLHF. Written as DNA, the CDR3 is TGTGCCAGCAGCTTAGACGACTTCTATTCACCCCTCCACTTT.

The rearrangement links TRBV3-1 (or the pseudogene TRBV3-2) to TRBJ1-2, with 10 bases that match TRBD1. The CDR3 runs to 16 residues. The V and J ends lost 0 bases and 8 bases, in that order; junction bases with no gene match: 9. Germline CDR1 reads LGHDT; CDR2 reads YNNKEL (reference sequence). The CDR3 coding sequence is TGTGCCAGCAGCCAAGATAGCGGGGACAGGGGCGAGGGCTACACCTTC. Encoded protein: CASSQDSGDRGEGYTF.

V usage is TRBV19 and J usage is TRBJ2-3; 13 bases are shared with TRBD2. V was clipped by 4 bases and J by 13 bases; unmatched bases: 5. This CDR3 has 13 amino acids. CDR1 is LNHDA, CDR2 SQIVND, per germline (reference sequence). CDR3: CASSRTSGREKYF. In DNA, the CDR3 is TGTGCCAGTAGTAGGACTAGCGGGAGAGAGAAGTATTTT.

V and J are TRBV24-1 and TRBJ2-1, with D possibly being TRBD1 (5 bases). CDR1 is KGHDR, CDR2 SFDVKD, per germline. Trimming took off 4 bases at V and 3 bases at J, with 15 bases between the two ends. The CDR3 runs to 16 residues. In DNA, the CDR3 is TGTGCCACCAGTGACCCATCGACAGCTGACTACAATGAGCAGTTCTTC. Protein product: CATSDPSTADYNEQFF.

This chain connects TRBV7-6 to TRBJ2-1; weak D call: TRBD1 (6 bases). V was cut by 5 bases and J by 8 bases, with 25 bases left in between. This CDR3 spans 17 amino acids. Germline values: CDR1 SGHVS, CDR2 FNYEAQ. The CDR3 DNA reads TGTGCCAGCAGCCCCCAAAGGGTGGGAGTCAGGGGTGATGAGCAGTTCTTC. Translating gives CASSPQRVGVRGDEQFF.

V is TRBV6-5 and J is TRBJ2-3, with 7 bases lining up with TRBD2. J gave up 1 base and V 11 bases, and 12 bases lay outside the gene matches. In germline, CDR1 is MNHEY, CDR2 SVGAGI. The CDR3 has 15 amino acids. CDR3 in amino acids: CALAGRLGGTDTQYF. For the CDR3, the DNA is TGTGCCCTTGCCGGGAGGTTGGGAGGCACAGATACGCAGTATTTT.

The chain combines TRBV7-9 with TRBJ1-4, with TRBD1 as a possible D gene (5 bases). Germline V gives CDR1 SEHNR, CDR2 FQNEAQ (reference sequence). Trimming removed 2 bases from V and 2 bases from J, with 6 bases in between. This CDR3 comprises 14 residues. The CDR3 region is CASSLRQTNEKLFF. CDR3 nucleotides: TGTGCCAGCAGCTTACGACAGACTAATGAAAAACTGTTTTTT.

The chain couples TRBV28 to TRBJ2-1; the D is unclear. This CDR3 contains 13 residues. Germline CDR1 MDHEN, CDR2 SYDVKM. Trimming took 6 bases from V and 12 from J, leaving 18 bases between them. CDR3 nucleotide sequence: TGTGCCAGCAGCTCTAGACCAGTCTCATGGCAGTTCTTC. Translation gives CASSSRPVSWQFF.

This chain connects TRBV28 to TRBJ1-3; D gene uncertain. Trimming left V 6 bases short and J 3 bases short, with 9 bases between. In germline, CDR1 is MDHEN, CDR2 SYDVKM. The CDR3 totals 13 residues. The CDR3 here is CASRTVDGNTIYF. DNA for the CDR3: TGTGCCAGCAGGACTGTTGATGGAAACACCATATATTTT.

This chain joins TRBV5-1 and TRBJ2-5; TRBD2 agrees at 8 bases. The CDR3 loop spans 14 amino acids. Germline V gene sequence: CDR1 SGHRS, CDR2 YFSETQ. V lost 4 bases and J lost 5; bases outside the gene matches: 7. CDR3 nucleotide sequence: TGCGCCAGCAGCAAGCTTAGCGGGGTGGAGACCCAGTACTTC. Amino acid sequence: CASSKLSGVETQYF.

The chain has TRBV5-5 and TRBJ1-4; D remains unclear. Germline V gene data show CDR1 as SGHKS and CDR2 as YYEKEE (reference sequence). The CDR3 totals 15 residues. Trimming stripped 0 bases from V and 5 bases from J, with 11 bases between. The CDR3 loop is CASSLGSTSNEKLFF. DNA of the CDR3: TGTGCCAGCAGCTTGGGTTCTACCTCGAATGAAAAACTGTTTTTT.

In its sample, this clone was seen once. The genes are TRBV4-1 and TRBJ1-5, with 7 positions matching TRBD1. The V gene's germline CDR1 is MGHRA and CDR2 YSYEKL. The junction had 7 bases not matched to a gene; V was cut back by 4 bases and J by 7 bases. The CDR3 loop spans 14 amino acids. CDR3 sequence: CASSPTGAGQPQHF. The CDR3 coding sequence is TGCGCCAGCAGCCCTACAGGGGCCGGACAGCCCCAGCATTTT.

The rearrangement links TRBV14 to TRBJ2-7; D is possibly TRBD1 (6 bases). With 5 bases removed from V and 5 bases from J, the gap between germline ends came to 13 bases. CDR1 is SGHDN, CDR2 FVKESK, per germline. The CDR3 length is 13 residues. The CDR3 spells CASSGDTAHEQYF. The CDR3 region has the DNA TGTGCCAGCAGCGGGGACACAGCCCACGAGCAGTACTTC.

The chain employs TRBV12-3 or TRBV12-4 and TRBJ1-5; the D gene is possibly TRBD1 (5 bases). CDR3 length equals 13 residues. Trimming stripped 6 bases from V and 9 bases from J, with 15 bases between. The CDR3 spells CASRIDSGGPQHF. The CDR3 region has the DNA TGTGCCAGCAGGATAGATTCGGGGGGGCCCCAGCATTTT.